This T cell receptor beta chain emerged from a study of T cells after yellow fever vaccination. Study-wide findings and caveats: Post-booster reappearance was seen for most primary-vaccination clones (roughly 97% CD4, around 91% CD8). Abundant clonotypes from the bulk population could get into FACS-sorted repertoires as contaminants.

Looked up from germline, CDR1 is DFQATT and CDR2 is SNEGSKA (reference sequence). This CDR3 has 13 residues. V was pared by 6 bases and J by 4 bases, with 10 bases between. For TCR, cDNA came from 5'RACE template switching, which added a universal primer site and UMIs. Each CDR3 protein is one row after TCRdb ran MiXCR on the 5' RACE reads. Here the sample spans hundreds of thousands of distinct CDR3 sequences, roughly 12% being singletons. There are a few counts of this clonotype. What it recognizes is unknown. This chain joins TRBV20-1 and TRBJ1-6; D remains ambiguous. This sequence originates from a man aged 25 to 45 who received the YFV17D yellow fever vaccine. This specimen was PBMCs, taken on the day of the yellow fever booster vaccination. CDR3 loop: CSAPNEYNSPLHF. The CDR3 DNA follows: TGCAGTGCCCCGAACGAGTATAATTCACCCCTCCACTTT.